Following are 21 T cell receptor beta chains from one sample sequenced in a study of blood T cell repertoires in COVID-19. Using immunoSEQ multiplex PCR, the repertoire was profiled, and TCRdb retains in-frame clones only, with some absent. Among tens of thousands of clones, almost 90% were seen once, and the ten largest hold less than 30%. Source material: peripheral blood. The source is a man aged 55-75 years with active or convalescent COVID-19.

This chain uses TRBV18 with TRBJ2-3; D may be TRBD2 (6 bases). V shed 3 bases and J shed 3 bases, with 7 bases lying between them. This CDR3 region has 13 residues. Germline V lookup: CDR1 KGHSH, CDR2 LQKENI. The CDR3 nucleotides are TGTGCCAGCTCACCCGGGGGTACAGATACGCAGTATTTT. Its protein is CASSPGGTDTQYF.

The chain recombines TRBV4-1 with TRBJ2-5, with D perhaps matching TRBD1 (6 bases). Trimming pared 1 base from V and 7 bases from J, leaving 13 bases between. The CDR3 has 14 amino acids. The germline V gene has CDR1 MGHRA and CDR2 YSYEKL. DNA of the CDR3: TGCGCCAGCAGCCAAGGGAGGACAGACGGGACCCAGTACTTC. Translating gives CASSQGRTDGTQYF.

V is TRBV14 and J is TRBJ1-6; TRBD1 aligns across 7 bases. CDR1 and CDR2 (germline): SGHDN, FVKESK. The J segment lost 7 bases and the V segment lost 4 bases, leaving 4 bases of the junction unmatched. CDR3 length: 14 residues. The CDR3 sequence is CASSLTGVNSPLHF. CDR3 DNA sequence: TGTGCCAGCAGCCTAACAGGGGTCAATTCACCCCTCCACTTT.

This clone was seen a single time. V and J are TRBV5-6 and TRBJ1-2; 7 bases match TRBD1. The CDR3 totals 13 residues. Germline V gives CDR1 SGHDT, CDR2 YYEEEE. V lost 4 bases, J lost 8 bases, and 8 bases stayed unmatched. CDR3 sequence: CASSIGTALGYTF. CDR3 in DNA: TGTGCCAGCAGCATCGGGACAGCGTTGGGCTACACCTTC.

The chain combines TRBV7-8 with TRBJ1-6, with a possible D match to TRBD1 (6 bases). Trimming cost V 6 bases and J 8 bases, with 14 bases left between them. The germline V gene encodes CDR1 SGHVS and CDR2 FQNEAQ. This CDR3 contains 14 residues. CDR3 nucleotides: TGTGCCAGCAGAATGGGCAGGGGACATTCACCCCTCCACTTT. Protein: CASRMGRGHSPLHF.

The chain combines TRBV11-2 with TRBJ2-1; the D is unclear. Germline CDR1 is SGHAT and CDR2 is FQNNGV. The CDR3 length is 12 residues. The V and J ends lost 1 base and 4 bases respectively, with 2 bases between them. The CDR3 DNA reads TGTGCCAGCAGCTTAGTATACAATGAGCAGTTCTTC. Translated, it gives CASSLVYNEQFF. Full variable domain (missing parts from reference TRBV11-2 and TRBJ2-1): EAGVAQSPRYKIIEKRQSVAFWCNPISGHATLYWYQQILGQGPKLLIQFQNNGVVDDSQLPKDRFSAERLKGVDSTLKIQPAKLEDSAVYLCASSLVYNEQFFGPGTRLTVL.

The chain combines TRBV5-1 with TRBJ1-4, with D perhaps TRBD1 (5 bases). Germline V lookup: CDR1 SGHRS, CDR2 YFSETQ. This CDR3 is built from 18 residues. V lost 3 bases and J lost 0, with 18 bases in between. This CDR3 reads CASSSDTVGLTTNEKLFF. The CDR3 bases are TGCGCCAGCAGCTCGGACACCGTTGGATTAACAACTAATGAAAAACTGTTTTTT. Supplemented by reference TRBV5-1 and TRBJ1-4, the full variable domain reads KAGVTQTPRYLIKTRGQQVTLSCSPISGHRSVSWYQQTPGQGLQFLFEYFSETQRNKGNFPGRFSGRQFSNSRSEMNVSTLELGDSALYLCASSSDTVGLTTNEKLFFGSGTQLSVL.

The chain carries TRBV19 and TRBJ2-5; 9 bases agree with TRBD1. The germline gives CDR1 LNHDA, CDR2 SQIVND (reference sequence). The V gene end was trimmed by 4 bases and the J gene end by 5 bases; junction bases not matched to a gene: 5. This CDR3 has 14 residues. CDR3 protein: CASSNGQGWETQYF. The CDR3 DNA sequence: TGTGCCAGTAGTAACGGACAGGGGTGGGAGACCCAGTACTTC.

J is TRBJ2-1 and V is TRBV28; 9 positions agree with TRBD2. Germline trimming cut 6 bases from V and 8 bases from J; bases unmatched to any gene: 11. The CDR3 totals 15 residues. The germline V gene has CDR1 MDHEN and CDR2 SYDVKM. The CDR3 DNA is TGTGCCAGCAGGGGACGCGGGGGGGGCTCTTATGAGCAGTTCTTC. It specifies CASRGRGGGSYEQFF.

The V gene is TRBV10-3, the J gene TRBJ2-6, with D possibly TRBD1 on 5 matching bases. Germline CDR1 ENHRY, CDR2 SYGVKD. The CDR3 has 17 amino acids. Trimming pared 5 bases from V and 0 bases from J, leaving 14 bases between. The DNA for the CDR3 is TGTGCCATCAGTTTACAGGCTCCGGGCTCTGGGGCCAACGTCCTGACTTTC. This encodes CAISLQAPGSGANVLTF.

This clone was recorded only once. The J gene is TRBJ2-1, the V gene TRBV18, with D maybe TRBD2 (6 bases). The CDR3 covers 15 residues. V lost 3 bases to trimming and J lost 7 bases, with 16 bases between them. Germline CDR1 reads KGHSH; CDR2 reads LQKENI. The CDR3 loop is CASSPRDGGYNEQFF. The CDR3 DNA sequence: TGTGCCAGCTCACCGCGGGACGGTGGGTATAATGAGCAGTTCTTC.

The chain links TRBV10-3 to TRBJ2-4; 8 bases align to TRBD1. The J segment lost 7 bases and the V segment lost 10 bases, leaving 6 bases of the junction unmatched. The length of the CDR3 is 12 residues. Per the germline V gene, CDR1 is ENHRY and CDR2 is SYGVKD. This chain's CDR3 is CATQGGSNIQYF. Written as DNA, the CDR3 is TGTGCCACACAGGGGGGAAGTAACATTCAGTACTTC.

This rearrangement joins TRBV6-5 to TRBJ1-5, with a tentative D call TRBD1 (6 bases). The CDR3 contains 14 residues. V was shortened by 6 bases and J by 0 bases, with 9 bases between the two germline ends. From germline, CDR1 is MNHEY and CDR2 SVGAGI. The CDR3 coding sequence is TGTGCCAGCAGGGACAGCTATAGCAATCAGCCCCAGCATTTT. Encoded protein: CASRDSYSNQPQHF.

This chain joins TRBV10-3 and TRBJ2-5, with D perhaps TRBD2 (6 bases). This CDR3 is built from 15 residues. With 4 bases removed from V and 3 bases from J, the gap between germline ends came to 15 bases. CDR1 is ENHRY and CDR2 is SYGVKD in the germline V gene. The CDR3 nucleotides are TGTGCCATCAGTGCCAGCGGGTCCGGAAAAGAGACCCAGTACTTC. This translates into CAISASGSGKETQYF.

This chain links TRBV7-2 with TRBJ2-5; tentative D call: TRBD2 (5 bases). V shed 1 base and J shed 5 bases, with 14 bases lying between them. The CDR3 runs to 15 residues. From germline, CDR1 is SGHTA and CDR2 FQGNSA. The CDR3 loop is CASSLGAGDWETQYF. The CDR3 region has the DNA TGTGCCAGCAGCTTAGGGGCCGGGGATTGGGAGACCCAGTACTTC.

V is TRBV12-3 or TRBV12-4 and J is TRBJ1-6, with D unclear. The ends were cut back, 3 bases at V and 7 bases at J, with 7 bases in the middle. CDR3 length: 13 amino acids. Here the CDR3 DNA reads TGTGCCAGCAGTTTCTACGTGAATTCACCCCTCCACTTT. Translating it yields CASSFYVNSPLHF.

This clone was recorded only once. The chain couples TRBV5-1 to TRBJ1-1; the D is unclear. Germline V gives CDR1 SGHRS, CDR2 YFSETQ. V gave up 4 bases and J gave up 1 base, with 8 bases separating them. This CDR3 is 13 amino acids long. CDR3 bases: TGCGCCAGCAGCCAAAACGGGAACACTGAAGCTTTCTTT. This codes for CASSQNGNTEAFF.

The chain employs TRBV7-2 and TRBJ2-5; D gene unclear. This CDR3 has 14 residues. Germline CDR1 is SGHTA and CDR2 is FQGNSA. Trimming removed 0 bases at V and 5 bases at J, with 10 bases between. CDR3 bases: TGTGCCAGCAGCTTAGCTGATAGCCGGGAGACCCAGTACTTC. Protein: CASSLADSRETQYF.

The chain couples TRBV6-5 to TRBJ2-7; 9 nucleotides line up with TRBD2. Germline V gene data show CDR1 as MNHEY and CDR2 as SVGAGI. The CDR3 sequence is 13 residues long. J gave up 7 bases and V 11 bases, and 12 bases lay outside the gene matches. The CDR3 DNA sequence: TGTGCCGTTTCCTTAGCGGGAGCAGGTGAGCAGTACTTC. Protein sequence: CAVSLAGAGEQYF.

This chain's CDR3 is CASSLGQGPYEQYF. The CDR3 DNA is TGTGCCAGCAGCTTAGGACAGGGCCCCTACGAGCAGTACTTC. The chain has TRBV11-3 and TRBJ2-7, with TRBD1 matching over 7 bases. The V gene's germline CDR1 is SGHNT and CDR2 YENEEA. With 1 base clipped from V and 2 bases from J, the junction kept 2 bases outside the gene matches. The CDR3 covers 14 residues.

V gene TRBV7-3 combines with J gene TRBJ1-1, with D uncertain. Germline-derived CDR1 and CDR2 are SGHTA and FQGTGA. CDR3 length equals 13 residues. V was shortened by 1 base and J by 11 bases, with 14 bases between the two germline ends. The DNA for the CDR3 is TGTGCCAGCAGCTTAATAAGAGGGAGCGGGGCTTTCTTT. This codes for CASSLIRGSGAFF. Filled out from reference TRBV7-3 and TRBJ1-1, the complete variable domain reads GAGVSQTPSNKVTEKGKYVELRCDPISGHTALYWYRQSLGQGPEFLIYFQGTGAADDSGLPNDRFFAVRPEGSVSTLKIQRTERGDSAVYLCASSLIRGSGAFFGQGTRLTVV.